Following are 11 T cell receptor beta chains from one sample sequenced in a study of T-cell reconstitution after alpha-beta-depleted transplantation in children. A library of TCRbeta sequences, prepared with unique molecular identifiers, was generated. Each CDR3 protein gets one entry after TCRdb re-called the PCR reads with MiXCR. The repertoire includes a few hundred thousand distinct CDR3 sequences, 9.5% to 15% of them detected once, and approximately 5.4% sits in the top ten. The sample in question was PBMCs from the stem cell graft donor, obtained from the stem cell graft. Receptors were obtained from a human donor who donated a stem cell graft to a child with combined immunodeficiency.

This clonotype was counted between two and nine times. The CDR3 reads CASRFGGELFF. The DNA of the CDR3 is TGTGCCAGCAGATTCGGCGGGGAGCTGTTTTTT. The chain has TRBV6-2 or TRBV6-3 and TRBJ2-2, with unresolved D. Trimming left V 6 bases short and J 7 bases short, with 6 bases between. Germline V CDR1 and CDR2: MNHEY, SVGEGT. CDR3 length equals 11 residues.

The chain carries TRBV29-1 and TRBJ1-1, with TRBD1 as a possible D gene (6 bases). Trimming took off 0 bases at V and 7 bases at J, with 24 bases between the two ends. This CDR3 has 17 amino acids. Germline lookup yields CDR1 SQVTM and CDR2 ANQGSEA. DNA for the CDR3: TGCAGCGTTGAAGATGCGGGGGGAGGGGGGGTTACACGTGAAGCTTTCTTT. This codes for CSVEDAGGGGVTREAFF. Supplemented by reference TRBV29-1 and TRBJ1-1, the full variable domain reads SAVISQKPSRDICQRGTSLTIQCQVDSQVTMMFWYRQQPGQSLTLIATANQGSEATYESGFVIDKFPISRPNLTFSTLTVSNMSPEDSSIYLCSVEDAGGGGVTREAFFGQGTRLTVV.

This clonotype showed up many times. V is TRBV7-2 and J is TRBJ2-1; 10 bases line up with TRBD2. Trimming removed 5 bases from V and 0 bases from J; junction bases left unmatched: 4. In germline, CDR1 is SGHTA, CDR2 FQGNSA. This CDR3 comprises 16 residues. This CDR3 reads CASSKTSGASYNEQFF. CDR3 coding DNA: TGTGCCAGCAGCAAAACTAGCGGGGCCTCCTACAATGAGCAGTTCTTC.

The chain employs TRBV6-1 and TRBJ2-2; either TRBD1 or TRBD2 may supply D (7 bases each). CDR3 length: 14 amino acids. Germline V gene sequence: CDR1 MNHNS, CDR2 SASEGT. V was clipped by 5 bases and J by 7 bases, with 14 bases between them. CDR3 protein: CASSLQGGFGELFF. CDR3 DNA: TGTGCCAGCAGTCTTCAGGGGGGGTTCGGGGAGCTGTTTTTT.

This chain uses TRBV24-1 with TRBJ2-1, with D uncertain. V was pared by 9 bases and J by 0 bases, with 14 bases between. CDR3 size: 15 residues. Germline CDR1 KGHDR, CDR2 SFDVKD. The CDR3 region is CATFRRTSSYNEQFF. The CDR3 DNA follows: TGTGCCACCTTTAGACGCACGAGCTCCTACAATGAGCAGTTCTTC.

This clonotype was seen more than once but under ten times. The V call is TRBV7-2, the J call TRBJ2-3, with 7 bases matching TRBD2. CDR1 is SGHTA, CDR2 FQGNSA, per germline. Trimming took 5 bases from V and 2 from J; bases not matched to a gene: 7. This CDR3 contains 15 residues. The CDR3 sequence is CASSIQSGNTDTQYF. In DNA form, the CDR3 reads TGTGCCAGCAGCATCCAAAGCGGGAACACAGATACGCAGTATTTT.

This clonotype turned up a few times. The chain links TRBV7-9 to TRBJ2-3; 13 positions match TRBD2. The ends lost 3 bases at V and 2 bases at J; junction bases unmatched: 2. The CDR3 extends over 16 amino acids. The germline CDR1 and CDR2 sequences are SEHNR and FQNEAQ (reference sequence). The chain's CDR3 is CASSFGLAGATDTQYF. CDR3 coding DNA: TGTGCCAGCAGCTTCGGACTAGCGGGGGCCACAGATACGCAGTATTTT.

This clonotype was counted only a few times. This chain uses TRBV7-2 with TRBJ2-1; 7 bases agree with TRBD2. Losses at the gene ends were 5 bases for V and 4 bases for J; bases not matched to a gene: 14. CDR1 and CDR2 from the germline V gene are SGHTA and FQGNSA. The CDR3 covers 17 residues. The CDR3 DNA is TGTGCCAGCAGCCCTCGACTAGCTCCCTCCCCGTACAATGAGCAGTTCTTC. Translating it yields CASSPRLAPSPYNEQFF.

This clonotype has a count of ten or more. The V and J genes are TRBV11-2 and TRBJ2-7; no clear D gene. Trimming removed 2 bases from V and 4 bases from J, with 9 bases in between. This CDR3 comprises 13 residues. The germline CDR1 and CDR2 sequences are SGHAT and FQNNGV. The CDR3 here is CASSLSRKYEQYF. As DNA, the CDR3 is TGTGCCAGCAGCTTATCGCGGAAGTACGAGCAGTACTTC. The full variable domain, its missing parts supplied by reference TRBV11-2 and TRBJ2-7, is EAGVAQSPRYKIIEKRQSVAFWCNPISGHATLYWYQQILGQGPKLLIQFQNNGVVDDSQLPKDRFSAERLKGVDSTLKIQPAKLEDSAVYLCASSLSRKYEQYFGPGTRLTVT.

V usage is TRBV3-1 and J usage is TRBJ2-5; D remains unclear. Trimming cost V 6 bases and J 5 bases, with 13 bases left between them. The V gene's germline CDR1 is LGHDT and CDR2 YNNKEL (reference sequence). The CDR3 is made up of 13 amino acids. The CDR3 DNA follows: TGTGCCAGCAGGGGTCGGGCGAGGGAGACCCAGTACTTC. Translated, it gives CASRGRARETQYF.

This clonotype showed up just a few times. This chain links TRBV24-1 with TRBJ2-1, with TRBD2 identical over 13 bases. This CDR3 is built from 13 residues. The junction had 2 bases not matched to a gene; V was cut back by 9 bases and J by 7 bases. Per the germline V gene, CDR1 is KGHDR and CDR2 is SFDVKD. DNA for the CDR3: TGTGCCACCGGACTAGCGGGAGTAAATGAGCAGTTCTTC. It encodes CATGLAGVNEQFF.